The rows below give T cell receptor beta chains drawn from one sample of a study of cytomegalovirus exposure and HLA in healthy donors. Generated by immunoSEQ multiplex PCR, the TCRdb table keeps only in-frame clones and is missing some. The sample lists 90,000 to 150,000 clones; less than 75% were seen once. The specimen was PBMCs. The receptors derive from a woman aged 40 to 50 in good health and CMV-seronegative. Each CDR3 is given with its conserved first and last residue. Fields, in order: V gene, clone size, J gene, D gene, CDR3 DNA, CDR3 protein. A D gene is named only where the DNA matches it firmly. Rows may omit the clone size; those that give it use once, few, many or a size class.

V gene: TRBV7-6; clone size: -; J gene: TRBJ2-1; D gene: TRBD1; CDR3 DNA: TGTGCCAGCAGCCGGACAGGGGCCTACAATGAGCAGTTCTTC; CDR3 protein: CASSRTGAYNEQFF
V gene: TRBV11-2; clone size: -; J gene: TRBJ2-7; D gene: TRBD2; CDR3 DNA: TGTGCCAGCAGCTCTCTTATAGCGGGAGAGTCTTACGAGCAGTACTTC; CDR3 protein: CASSSLIAGESYEQYF
V gene: TRBV19; clone size: -; J gene: TRBJ2-5; D gene: TRBD2; CDR3 DNA: TGTGCCAGTAGTAGACTAGCGGGAGGCGCGGAGACCCAGTACTTC; CDR3 protein: CASSRLAGGAETQYF
V gene: TRBV2; clone size: once; J gene: TRBJ1-5; D gene: TRBD1; CDR3 DNA: TGTGCCAGCCAAGGGACAGGGGGACTCAATCAGCCCCAGCATTTT; CDR3 protein: CASQGTGGLNQPQHF
V gene: TRBV23-1; clone size: -; J gene: TRBJ2-2; D gene: -; CDR3 DNA: TGCGCCAGCAGTCAATCGGAGGTACTCAACACCGGGGAGCTGTTTTTT; CDR3 protein: CASSQSEVLNTGELFF
V gene: TRBV30; clone size: -; J gene: TRBJ2-1; D gene: TRBD2; CDR3 DNA: TGTGCCTGGGGGGGACTAGCGGGAGTTTTAAATGAGCAGTTCTTC; CDR3 protein: CAWGGLAGVLNEQFF
V gene: TRBV5-4; clone size: -; J gene: TRBJ1-2; D gene: TRBD1; CDR3 DNA: TGTGCCAGCAGCTTACAGGGGAGCGGTGGCTACACCTTC; CDR3 protein: CASSLQGSGGYTF
V gene: TRBV28; clone size: -; J gene: TRBJ2-7; D gene: -; CDR3 DNA: TGTGCCAGCAGCCGGGACACCTCCTACGAGCAGTACTTC; CDR3 protein: CASSRDTSYEQYF
V gene: TRBV10-1; clone size: few; J gene: TRBJ2-7; D gene: -; CDR3 DNA: TGCGCCAGCAGGGACGGAGCGCGGGACAGGGGCGTAGCGGGGGGACTTTACGAGCAGTACTTC; CDR3 protein: CASRDGARDRGVAGGLYEQYF
V gene: TRBV9; clone size: -; J gene: TRBJ2-5; D gene: TRBD2; CDR3 DNA: TGTGCCAGCAGCCAAGAAGGGGGGGCGGGAGGGGAGACCCAGTACTTC; CDR3 protein: CASSQEGGAGGETQYF
V gene: TRBV7-7; clone size: -; J gene: TRBJ2-4; D gene: TRBD2; CDR3 DNA: TGTGCCAGCAGCTCAATAGGGGCCGGGACTAGCACAGACATTCAGTGCTTC; CDR3 protein: CASSSIGAGTSTDIQCF
V gene: TRBV6-5; clone size: -; J gene: TRBJ2-7; D gene: -; CDR3 DNA: TGTGCCAGCAGTTCCCCGACTAGAGGTCTCTACGAGCAGTACTTC; CDR3 protein: CASSSPTRGLYEQYF
V gene: TRBV4-3; clone size: -; J gene: TRBJ2-7; D gene: TRBD1; CDR3 DNA: TGCGCCAGCAGCCCTGGGGACAGGGCGAGCTCCTACGAGCAGTACTTC; CDR3 protein: CASSPGDRASSYEQYF
V gene: TRBV7-8; clone size: few; J gene: TRBJ1-4; D gene: TRBD1; CDR3 DNA: TGTGCCAGCAGGGACCTGACAGGGGAAAGAGTAACTAATGAAAAACTGTTTTTT; CDR3 protein: CASRDLTGERVTNEKLFF
V gene: TRBV2; clone size: -; J gene: TRBJ2-7; D gene: TRBD1; CDR3 DNA: TGTGCCAGTATGTTCGACAGGGACTACGAGCAGTACTTC; CDR3 protein: CASMFDRDYEQYF
V gene: TRBV5-8; clone size: -; J gene: TRBJ2-3; D gene: TRBD2; CDR3 DNA: TGTGCCAGCAGCTTGGGACTAGCGGGAGGGCCCTCAGATACGCAGTATTTT; CDR3 protein: CASSLGLAGGPSDTQYF
V gene: TRBV5-3; clone size: -; J gene: TRBJ1-5; D gene: -; CDR3 DNA: TGTGCCAGAAGCATCCCAGGGTTGTTTTATAGCAATCAGCCCCAGCATTTT; CDR3 protein: CARSIPGLFYSNQPQHF
V gene: TRBV27; clone size: -; J gene: TRBJ1-1; D gene: -; CDR3 DNA: TGTGCCAGCAGTCCGATTGGAGGAGCTAACACTGAAGCTTTCTTT; CDR3 protein: CASSPIGGANTEAFF
V gene: TRBV6-1; clone size: few; J gene: TRBJ1-3; D gene: -; CDR3 DNA: TGTGCCAGCAGTGAACCAGGGATTTCTGGAAACACCATATATTTT; CDR3 protein: CASSEPGISGNTIYF
V gene: TRBV11-3; clone size: -; J gene: TRBJ1-4; D gene: -; CDR3 DNA: TGTGCCAGCAGCTTAGCGGGGGGCGCGCATGAAAAACTGTTTTTT; CDR3 protein: CASSLAGGAHEKLFF
V gene: TRBV19; clone size: once; J gene: TRBJ1-5; D gene: TRBD1; CDR3 DNA: TGTGCCAGTAGTATAGATCGTATGACAGGGCCTTATCAGCCCCAGCATTTT; CDR3 protein: CASSIDRMTGPYQPQHF
V gene: TRBV28; clone size: -; J gene: TRBJ1-5; D gene: -; CDR3 DNA: TGTGCCGCGGGAGGGAACCAGCCCCAGCATTTT; CDR3 protein: CAAGGNQPQHF
V gene: TRBV27; clone size: once; J gene: TRBJ1-5; D gene: -; CDR3 DNA: TGTGCCAGCAGTTTATCGTCCCCCGACAGACAGCCCCAGCATTTT; CDR3 protein: CASSLSSPDRQPQHF
V gene: TRBV7-9; clone size: few; J gene: TRBJ2-1; D gene: -; CDR3 DNA: TGTGCCAGCAGCCCCAGACAGGTCCTGCTTGGTGATGAGCAGTTCTTC; CDR3 protein: CASSPRQVLLGDEQFF
V gene: TRBV11-2; clone size: -; J gene: TRBJ2-1; D gene: -; CDR3 DNA: TGTGCCAGCAGCTTAGTCCCCAGGGGCAATGAGCAGTTCTTC; CDR3 protein: CASSLVPRGNEQFF
V gene: TRBV18; clone size: -; J gene: TRBJ1-4; D gene: -; CDR3 DNA: TGTGCCAGCTCACTCAACCAGGATCGGGAAAAACTGTTTTTT; CDR3 protein: CASSLNQDREKLFF
V gene: TRBV18; clone size: -; J gene: TRBJ1-1; D gene: -; CDR3 DNA: TGTGCCAGCTCACCACGCGACACCCTCGGCACTGAAGCTTTCTTT; CDR3 protein: CASSPRDTLGTEAFF
V gene: TRBV5-4; clone size: -; J gene: TRBJ2-3; D gene: -; CDR3 DNA: TGTGCCAGCAGCCTGGGGCTCCTCGGGGCAGATACGCAGTATTTT; CDR3 protein: CASSLGLLGADTQYF
V gene: TRBV2; clone size: few; J gene: TRBJ2-1; D gene: -; CDR3 DNA: TGTGCCAGCAGTGCAAGTGGCGGGGGCAGAACGTTCTTC; CDR3 protein: CASSASGGGRTFF
V gene: TRBV7-3; clone size: -; J gene: TRBJ2-1; D gene: -; CDR3 DNA: TGTGCCAGCAGCCTCAGGCCTGACAATGAGCAGTTCTTC; CDR3 protein: CASSLRPDNEQFF
V gene: TRBV4-1; clone size: few; J gene: TRBJ2-1; D gene: TRBD2; CDR3 DNA: TGCGCCAGCAGCCCCGGGGGGGGCAGAAATGAGCAGTTCTTC; CDR3 protein: CASSPGGGRNEQFF
V gene: TRBV28; clone size: -; J gene: TRBJ1-5; D gene: -; CDR3 DNA: TGTGCCAGCAGACTGAGCAATCAGCCCCAGCATTTT; CDR3 protein: CASRLSNQPQHF
V gene: TRBV27; clone size: -; J gene: TRBJ2-7; D gene: -; CDR3 DNA: TGTGCCAGCAGTCCAGGGTACGAGCAGTACTTC; CDR3 protein: CASSPGYEQYF
V gene: TRBV7-3; clone size: few; J gene: TRBJ2-3; D gene: -; CDR3 DNA: TGTGCCAGCAGCTTAACTGGCGGCGGGGATACGCAGTATTTT; CDR3 protein: CASSLTGGGDTQYF
V gene: TRBV7-9; clone size: once; J gene: TRBJ2-6; D gene: -; CDR3 DNA: TGTGCCAGCAGCCCGCGACAGAATTTAAGATACTCTGGGGCCAACGTCCTGACTTTC; CDR3 protein: CASSPRQNLRYSGANVLTF
V gene: TRBV5-1; clone size: -; J gene: TRBJ1-1; D gene: -; CDR3 DNA: TGCGCCAGCAGCGGTCTACAGGGAAGTTTGATGAACACTGAAGCTTTCTTT; CDR3 protein: CASSGLQGSLMNTEAFF
V gene: TRBV4-3; clone size: -; J gene: TRBJ1-6; D gene: -; CDR3 DNA: TGCGCCAGCAGCCAAGATCAAGAAGTCGGTTCACCCCTCCACTTT; CDR3 protein: CASSQDQEVGSPLHF
V gene: TRBV11-3; clone size: -; J gene: TRBJ2-1; D gene: TRBD2; CDR3 DNA: TGTGCCAGCAGCACCGTAGGCGGGAGTCGCGAGCAGTTCTTC; CDR3 protein: CASSTVGGSREQFF
V gene: TRBV6-4; clone size: -; J gene: TRBJ1-4; D gene: TRBD1; CDR3 DNA: TGTGCCAGCAGCTCGGGACAGGGTGATGAAAAACTGTTTTTT; CDR3 protein: CASSSGQGDEKLFF
V gene: TRBV2; clone size: -; J gene: TRBJ2-2; D gene: TRBD2; CDR3 DNA: TGTGCCAGCAGTGAAACCAGCGGGGGCCCCAACACCGGGGAGCTGTTTTTT; CDR3 protein: CASSETSGGPNTGELFF